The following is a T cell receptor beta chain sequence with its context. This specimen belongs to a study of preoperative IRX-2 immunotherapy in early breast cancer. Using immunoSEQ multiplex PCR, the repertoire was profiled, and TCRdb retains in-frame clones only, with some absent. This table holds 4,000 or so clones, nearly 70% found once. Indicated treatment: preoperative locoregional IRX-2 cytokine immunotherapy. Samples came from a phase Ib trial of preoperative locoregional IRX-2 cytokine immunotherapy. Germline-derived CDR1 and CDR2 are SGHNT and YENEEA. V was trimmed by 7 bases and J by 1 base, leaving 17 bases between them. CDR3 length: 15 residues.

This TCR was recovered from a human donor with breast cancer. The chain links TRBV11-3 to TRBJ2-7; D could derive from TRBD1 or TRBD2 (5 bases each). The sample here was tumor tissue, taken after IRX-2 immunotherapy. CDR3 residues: CASTPSGTLSYEQYF. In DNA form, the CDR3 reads TGTGCCAGCACCCCCTCCGGGACGCTATCCTACGAGCAGTACTTC.